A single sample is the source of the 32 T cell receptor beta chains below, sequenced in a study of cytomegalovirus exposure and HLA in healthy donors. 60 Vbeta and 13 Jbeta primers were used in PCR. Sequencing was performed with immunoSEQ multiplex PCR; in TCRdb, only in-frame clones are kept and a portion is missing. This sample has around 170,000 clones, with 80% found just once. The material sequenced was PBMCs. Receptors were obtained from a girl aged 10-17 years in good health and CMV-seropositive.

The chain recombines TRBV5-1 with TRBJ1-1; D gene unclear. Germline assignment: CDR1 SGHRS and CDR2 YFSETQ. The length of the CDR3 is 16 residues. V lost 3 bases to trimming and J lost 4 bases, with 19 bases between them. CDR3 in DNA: TGCGCCAGCAGCTCCTTTAAACAGTCCTCCGGCACTGAAGCTTTCTTT. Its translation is CASSSFKQSSGTEAFF.

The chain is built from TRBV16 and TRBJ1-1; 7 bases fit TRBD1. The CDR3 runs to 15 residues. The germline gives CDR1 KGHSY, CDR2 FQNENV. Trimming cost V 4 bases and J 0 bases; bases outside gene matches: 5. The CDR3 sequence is CASSRLGQLNTEAFF. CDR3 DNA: TGTGCCAGCAGCCGTTTGGGACAGCTGAACACTGAAGCTTTCTTT.

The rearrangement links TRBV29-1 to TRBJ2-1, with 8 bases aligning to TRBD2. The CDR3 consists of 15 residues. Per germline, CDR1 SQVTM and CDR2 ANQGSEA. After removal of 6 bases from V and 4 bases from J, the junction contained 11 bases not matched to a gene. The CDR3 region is CSVDSDGRVYNEQFF. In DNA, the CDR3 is TGCAGCGTCGACTCTGACGGGAGGGTTTACAATGAGCAGTTCTTC.

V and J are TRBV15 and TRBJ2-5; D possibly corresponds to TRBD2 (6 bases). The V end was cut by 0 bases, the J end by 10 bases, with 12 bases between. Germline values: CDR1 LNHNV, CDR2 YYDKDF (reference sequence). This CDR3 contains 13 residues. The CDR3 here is CATSRDRGGDQYF. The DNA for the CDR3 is TGTGCCACCAGCAGAGATCGCGGAGGGGACCAGTACTTC. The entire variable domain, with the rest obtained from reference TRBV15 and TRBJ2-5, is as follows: DAMVIQNPRYQVTQFGKPVTLSCSQTLNHNVMYWYQQKSSQAPKLLFHYYDKDFNNEADTPDNFQSRRPNTSFCFLDIRSPGLGDTAMYLCATSRDRGGDQYFGPGTRLLVL.

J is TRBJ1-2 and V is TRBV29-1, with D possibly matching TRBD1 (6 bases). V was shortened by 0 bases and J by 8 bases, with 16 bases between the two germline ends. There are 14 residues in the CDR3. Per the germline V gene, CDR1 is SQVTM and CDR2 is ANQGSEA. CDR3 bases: TGCAGCGTTGAAGATATTGGGGGGGCAGGCGGCTACACCTTC. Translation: CSVEDIGGAGGYTF.

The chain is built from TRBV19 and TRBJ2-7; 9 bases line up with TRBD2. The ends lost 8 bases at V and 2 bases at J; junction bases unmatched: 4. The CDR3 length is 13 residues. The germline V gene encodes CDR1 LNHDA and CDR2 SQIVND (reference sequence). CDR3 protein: CASSAGGPYEQYF. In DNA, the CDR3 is TGTGCCAGTTCGGCGGGAGGGCCCTACGAGCAGTACTTC.

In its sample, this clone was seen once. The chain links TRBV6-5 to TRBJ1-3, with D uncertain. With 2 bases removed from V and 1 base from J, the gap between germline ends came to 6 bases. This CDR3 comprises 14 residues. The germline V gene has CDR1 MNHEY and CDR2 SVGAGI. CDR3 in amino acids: CASSYDRSGNTIYF. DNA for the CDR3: TGTGCCAGCAGTTACGATCGGTCTGGAAACACCATATATTTT.

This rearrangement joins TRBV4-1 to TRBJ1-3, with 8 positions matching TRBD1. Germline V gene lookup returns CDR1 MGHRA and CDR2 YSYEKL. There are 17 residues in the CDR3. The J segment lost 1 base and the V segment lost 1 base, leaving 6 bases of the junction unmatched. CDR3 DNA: TGCGCCAGCAGCCAAGGGAGGACAGGGAGGTCTGGAAACACCATATATTTT. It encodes CASSQGRTGRSGNTIYF.

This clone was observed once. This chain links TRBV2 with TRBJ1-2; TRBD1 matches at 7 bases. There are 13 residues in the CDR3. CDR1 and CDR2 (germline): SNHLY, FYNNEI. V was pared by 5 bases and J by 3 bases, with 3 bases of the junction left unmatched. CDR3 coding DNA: TGTGCCAGCAGTCTTCAGGGGGACTATGGCTACACCTTC. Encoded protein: CASSLQGDYGYTF.

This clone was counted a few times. The CDR3 nucleotides read TGTGCCAGCAGTACGACAGGGTACACTGAAGCTTTCTTT. It translates to CASSTTGYTEAFF. The chain is built from TRBV6-6 and TRBJ1-1; 7 nucleotides match TRBD1. This CDR3 region has 13 residues. Germline V lookup: CDR1 MNHNY, CDR2 SVGAGI (reference sequence). Trimming cost V 5 bases and J 3 bases; bases outside gene matches: 3.

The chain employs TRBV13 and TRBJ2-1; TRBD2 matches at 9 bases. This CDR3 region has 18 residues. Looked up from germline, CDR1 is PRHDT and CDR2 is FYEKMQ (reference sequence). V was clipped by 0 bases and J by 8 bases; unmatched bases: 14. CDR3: CASSLGGSGRFGWDEQFF. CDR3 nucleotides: TGTGCCAGCAGCTTAGGGGGTAGCGGGAGATTCGGGTGGGATGAGCAGTTCTTC.

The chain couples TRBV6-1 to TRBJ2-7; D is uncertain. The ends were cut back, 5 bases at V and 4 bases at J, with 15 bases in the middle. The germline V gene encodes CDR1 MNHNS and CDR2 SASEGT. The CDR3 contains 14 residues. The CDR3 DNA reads TGTGCCAGCAGTAAAGAGCTGCCGATGTACGAGCAGTACTTC. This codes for CASSKELPMYEQYF.

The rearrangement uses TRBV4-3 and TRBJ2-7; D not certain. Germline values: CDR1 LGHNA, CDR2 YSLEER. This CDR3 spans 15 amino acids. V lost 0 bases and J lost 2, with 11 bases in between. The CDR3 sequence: CASSQELNSAYEQYF. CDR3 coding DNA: TGCGCCAGCAGCCAAGAATTGAACAGTGCCTACGAGCAGTACTTC.

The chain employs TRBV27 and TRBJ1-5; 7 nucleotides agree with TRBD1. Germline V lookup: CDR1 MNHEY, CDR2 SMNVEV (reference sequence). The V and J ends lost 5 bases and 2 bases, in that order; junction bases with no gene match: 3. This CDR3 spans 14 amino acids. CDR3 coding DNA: TGTGCCAGCAGTCCCAGGGGGGGCAATCAGCCCCAGCATTTT. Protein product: CASSPRGGNQPQHF.

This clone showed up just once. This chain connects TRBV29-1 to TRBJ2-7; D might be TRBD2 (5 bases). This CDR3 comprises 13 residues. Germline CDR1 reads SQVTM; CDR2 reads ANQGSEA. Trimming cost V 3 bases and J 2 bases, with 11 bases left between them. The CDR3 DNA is TGCAGCGTTGAGAGTCTAGCTCCCTACGAGCAGTACTTC. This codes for CSVESLAPYEQYF.

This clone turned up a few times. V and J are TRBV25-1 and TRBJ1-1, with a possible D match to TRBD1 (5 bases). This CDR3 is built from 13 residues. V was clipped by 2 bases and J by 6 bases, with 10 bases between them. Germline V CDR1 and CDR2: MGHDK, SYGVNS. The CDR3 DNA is TGTGCCAGCAGTGAAAGGGGATTCGCTGAAGCTTTCTTT. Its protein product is CASSERGFAEAFF. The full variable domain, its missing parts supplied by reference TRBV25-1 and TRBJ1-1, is EADIYQTPRYLVIGTGKKITLECSQTMGHDKMYWYQQDPGMELHLIHYSYGVNSTEKGDLSSESTVSRIRTEHFPLTLESARPSHTSQYLCASSERGFAEAFFGQGTRLTVV.

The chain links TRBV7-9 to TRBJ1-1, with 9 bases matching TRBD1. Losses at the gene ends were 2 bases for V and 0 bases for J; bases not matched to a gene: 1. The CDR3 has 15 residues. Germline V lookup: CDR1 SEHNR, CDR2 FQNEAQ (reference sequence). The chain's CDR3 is CASSLWTGVNTEAFF. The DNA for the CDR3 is TGTGCCAGCAGCTTATGGACAGGGGTGAACACTGAAGCTTTCTTT.

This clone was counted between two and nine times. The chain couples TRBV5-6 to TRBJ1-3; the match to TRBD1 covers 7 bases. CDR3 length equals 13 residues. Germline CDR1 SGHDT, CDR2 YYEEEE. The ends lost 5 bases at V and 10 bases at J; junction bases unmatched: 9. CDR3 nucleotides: TGTGCCAGCAGGATTACAGGGGCCCGAACCATATATTTT. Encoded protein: CASRITGARTIYF.

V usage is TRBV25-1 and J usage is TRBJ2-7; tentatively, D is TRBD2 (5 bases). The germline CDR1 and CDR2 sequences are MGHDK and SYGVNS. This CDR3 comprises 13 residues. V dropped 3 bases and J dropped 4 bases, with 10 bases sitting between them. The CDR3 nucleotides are TGTGCCAGCAGTGAGGGCGGGTTGTACGAGCAGTACTTC. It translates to CASSEGGLYEQYF.

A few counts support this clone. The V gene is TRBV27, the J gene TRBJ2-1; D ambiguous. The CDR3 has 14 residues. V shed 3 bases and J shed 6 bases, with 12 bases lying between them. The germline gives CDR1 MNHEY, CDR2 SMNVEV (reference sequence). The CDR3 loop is CASSFPGTRNEQFF. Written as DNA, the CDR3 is TGTGCCAGCAGTTTCCCTGGCACACGCAATGAGCAGTTCTTC.

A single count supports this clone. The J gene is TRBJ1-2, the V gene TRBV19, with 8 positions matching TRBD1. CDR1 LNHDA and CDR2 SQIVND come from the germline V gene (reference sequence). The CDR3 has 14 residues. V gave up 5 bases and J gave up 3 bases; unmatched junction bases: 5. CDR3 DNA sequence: TGTGCCAGTAGTCCAAACAGGGGGTACTATGGCTACACCTTC. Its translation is CASSPNRGYYGYTF.

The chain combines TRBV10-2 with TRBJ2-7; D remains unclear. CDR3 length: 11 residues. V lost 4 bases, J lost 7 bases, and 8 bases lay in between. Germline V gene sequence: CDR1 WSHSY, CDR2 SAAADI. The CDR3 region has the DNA TGCGCCAGCAGTGTGGTGAGTGAGCAGTACTTC. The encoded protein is CASSVVSEQYF.

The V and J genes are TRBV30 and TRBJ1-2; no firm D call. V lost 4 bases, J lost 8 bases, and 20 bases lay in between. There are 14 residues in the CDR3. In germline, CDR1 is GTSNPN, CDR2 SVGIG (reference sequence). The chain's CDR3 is CAWNMLGIGFGYTF. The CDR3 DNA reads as TGTGCCTGGAACATGCTCGGGATAGGATTCGGCTACACCTTC.

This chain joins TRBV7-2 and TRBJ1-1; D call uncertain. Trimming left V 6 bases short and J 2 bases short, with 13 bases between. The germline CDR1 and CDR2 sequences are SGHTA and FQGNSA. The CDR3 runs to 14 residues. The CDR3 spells CASSFRTYNTEAFF. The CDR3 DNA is TGTGCCAGCAGTTTTCGGACTTACAACACTGAAGCTTTCTTT.

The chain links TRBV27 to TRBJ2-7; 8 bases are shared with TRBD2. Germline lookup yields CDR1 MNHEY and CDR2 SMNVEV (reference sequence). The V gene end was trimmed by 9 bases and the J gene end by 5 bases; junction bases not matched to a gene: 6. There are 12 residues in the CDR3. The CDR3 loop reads CASNSGNNEQYF. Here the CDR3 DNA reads TGTGCCAGTAATAGCGGGAACAACGAGCAGTACTTC.

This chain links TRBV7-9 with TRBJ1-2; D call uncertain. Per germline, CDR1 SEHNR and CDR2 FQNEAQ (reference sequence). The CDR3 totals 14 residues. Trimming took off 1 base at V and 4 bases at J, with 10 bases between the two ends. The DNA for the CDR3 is TGTGCCAGCAGCTTAGATGCGGGCGGCTATGGCTACACCTTC. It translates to CASSLDAGGYGYTF.

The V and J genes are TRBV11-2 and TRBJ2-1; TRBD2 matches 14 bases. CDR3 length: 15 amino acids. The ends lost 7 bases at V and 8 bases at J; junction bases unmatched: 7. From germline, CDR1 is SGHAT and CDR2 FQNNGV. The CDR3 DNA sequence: TGTGCCAGCAACGTTAGACTAGCGGGAGGGCATGAGCAGTTCTTC. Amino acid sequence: CASNVRLAGGHEQFF.

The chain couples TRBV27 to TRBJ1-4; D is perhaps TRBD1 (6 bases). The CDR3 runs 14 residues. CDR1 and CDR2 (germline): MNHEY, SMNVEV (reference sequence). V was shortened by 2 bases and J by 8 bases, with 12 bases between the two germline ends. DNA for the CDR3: TGTGCCAGCAGTTTACCAGGGGCAGGGGAAAAACTGTTTTTT. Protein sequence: CASSLPGAGEKLFF.

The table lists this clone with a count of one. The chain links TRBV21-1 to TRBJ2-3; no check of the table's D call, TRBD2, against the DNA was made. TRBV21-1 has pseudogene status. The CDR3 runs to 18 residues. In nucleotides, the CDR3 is TGTGCCAGCAGCAAATGGGGCCCTAGCGACCTTAGCACAGATACGCAGTATTTT. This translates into CASSKWGPSDLSTDTQYF.

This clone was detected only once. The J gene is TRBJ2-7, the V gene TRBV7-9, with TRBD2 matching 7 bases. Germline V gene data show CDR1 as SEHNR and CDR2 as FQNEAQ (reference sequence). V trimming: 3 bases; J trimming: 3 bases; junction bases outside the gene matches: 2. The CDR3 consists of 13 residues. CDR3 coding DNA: TGTGCCAGCAGCTTGCCTAGCGGCTACGAGCAGTACTTC. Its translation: CASSLPSGYEQYF.

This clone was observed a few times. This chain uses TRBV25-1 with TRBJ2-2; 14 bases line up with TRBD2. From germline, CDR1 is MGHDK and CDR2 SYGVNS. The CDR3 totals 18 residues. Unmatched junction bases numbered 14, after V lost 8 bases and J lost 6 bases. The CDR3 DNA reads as TGTGCCAGCGCCTACCCGGGACTAGCGGGAGAACGACCCGGGGAGCTGTTTTTT. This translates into CASAYPGLAGERPGELFF.

The CDR3 DNA reads as TGTGCCAGCTCACCACGTAAGGACAACGGGGAGCTGTTTTTT. Translation gives CASSPRKDNGELFF. This sequence joins TRBV18 and TRBJ2-2, with D perhaps matching TRBD1 (5 bases). Germline lookup yields CDR1 KGHSH and CDR2 LQKENI. The ends were cut back, 1 base at V and 7 bases at J, with 10 bases in the middle. The CDR3 consists of 14 residues. Drawing the rest from reference TRBV18 and TRBJ2-2, the complete variable domain is NAGVMQNPRHLVRRRGQEARLRCSPMKGHSHVYWYRQLPEEGLKFMVYLQKENIIDESGMPKERFSAEFPKEGPSILRIQQVVRGDSAAYFCASSPRKDNGELFFGEGSRLTVL.